This T cell receptor beta chain was sequenced for a study of blood T cell repertoires in COVID-19. Germline CDR1 SEHNR, CDR2 FQNEAQ (reference sequence). The germline V and J ends were trimmed by 1 base and 7 bases, with 13 bases remaining between them. The length of the CDR3 is 14 residues. Study processing details: For nucleated cells, counts were estimated from reference gene primer amplification. Assay: immunoSEQ multiplex PCR; the TCRdb copy retains only in-frame clones and omits some. The D gene and trimming were derived from the DNA, and the V and J assignments and clone size from that table. The data hold more than 90,000 clones, with around 86% observed a single time.

Input material: peripheral blood. The source of this sequence is a man aged 65-85 years with acute or convalescent COVID-19. The V call is TRBV7-9, the J call TRBJ1-2; possibly TRBD1 for D (5 bases). CDR3 in amino acids: CASSLGDWGFGYTF. The CDR3 DNA reads TGTGCCAGCAGCTTAGGGGACTGGGGATTTGGCTACACCTTC.